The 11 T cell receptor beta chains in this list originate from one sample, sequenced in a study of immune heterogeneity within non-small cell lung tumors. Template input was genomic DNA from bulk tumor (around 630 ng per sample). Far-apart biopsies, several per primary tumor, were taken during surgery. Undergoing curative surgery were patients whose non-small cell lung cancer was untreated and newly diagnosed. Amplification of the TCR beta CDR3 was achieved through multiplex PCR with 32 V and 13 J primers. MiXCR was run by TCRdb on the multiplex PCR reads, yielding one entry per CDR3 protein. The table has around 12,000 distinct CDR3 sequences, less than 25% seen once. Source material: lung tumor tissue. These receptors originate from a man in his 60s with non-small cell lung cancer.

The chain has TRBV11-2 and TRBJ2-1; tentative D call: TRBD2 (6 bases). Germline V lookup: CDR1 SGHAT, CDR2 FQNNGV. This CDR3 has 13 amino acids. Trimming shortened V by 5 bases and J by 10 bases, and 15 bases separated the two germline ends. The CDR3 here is CASSLPGDGEQFF. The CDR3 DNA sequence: TGTGCCAGCAGCCTCCCGGGGGATGGGGAGCAGTTCTTC.

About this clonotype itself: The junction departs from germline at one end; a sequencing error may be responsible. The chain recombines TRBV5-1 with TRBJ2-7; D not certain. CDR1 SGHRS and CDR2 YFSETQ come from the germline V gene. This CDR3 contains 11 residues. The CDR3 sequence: CAGSLVNEQYF. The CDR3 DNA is TGCGCCGGCAGCTTGGTCAACGAGCAGTACTTC.

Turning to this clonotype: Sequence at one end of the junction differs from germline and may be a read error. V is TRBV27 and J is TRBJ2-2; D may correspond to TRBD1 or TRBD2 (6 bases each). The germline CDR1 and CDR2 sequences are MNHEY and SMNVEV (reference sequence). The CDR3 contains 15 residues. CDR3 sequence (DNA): TGTGCCAGCAGTTTACGGGGGCATAACACCGGGAAGCTGTTTTTT. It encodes CASSLRGHNTGKLFF.

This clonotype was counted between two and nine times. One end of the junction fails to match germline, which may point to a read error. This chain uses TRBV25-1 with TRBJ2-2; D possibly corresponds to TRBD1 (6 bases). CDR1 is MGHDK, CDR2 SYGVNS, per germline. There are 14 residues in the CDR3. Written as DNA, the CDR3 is TGTGCCAGCAGTAAGGCAGGGGACACCGGGGAGCTGTCTTTT. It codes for CASSKAGDTGELSF.

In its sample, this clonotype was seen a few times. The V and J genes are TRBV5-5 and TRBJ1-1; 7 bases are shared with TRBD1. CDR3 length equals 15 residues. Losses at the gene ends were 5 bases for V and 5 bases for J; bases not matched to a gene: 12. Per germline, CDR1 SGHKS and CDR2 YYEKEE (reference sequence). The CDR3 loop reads CASRGGRGRDTEAFF. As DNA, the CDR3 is TGTGCCAGCAGGGGAGGAAGGGGGCGAGATACTGAAGCTTTCTTT.

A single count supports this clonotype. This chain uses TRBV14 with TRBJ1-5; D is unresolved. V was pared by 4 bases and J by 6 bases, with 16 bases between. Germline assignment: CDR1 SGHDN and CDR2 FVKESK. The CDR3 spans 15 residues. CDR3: CASSLSLLGFQPQHF. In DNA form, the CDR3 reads TGTGCCAGCAGCCTCTCCCTGCTAGGTTTTCAGCCCCAGCATTTT.

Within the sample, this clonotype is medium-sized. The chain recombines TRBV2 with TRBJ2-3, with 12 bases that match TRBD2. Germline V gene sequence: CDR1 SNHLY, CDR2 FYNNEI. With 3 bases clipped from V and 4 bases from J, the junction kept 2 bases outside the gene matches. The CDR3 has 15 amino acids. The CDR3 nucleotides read TGTGCCAGCAGTGAGACTAGCGGGAGATCAGATACGCAGTATTTT. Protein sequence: CASSETSGRSDTQYF.

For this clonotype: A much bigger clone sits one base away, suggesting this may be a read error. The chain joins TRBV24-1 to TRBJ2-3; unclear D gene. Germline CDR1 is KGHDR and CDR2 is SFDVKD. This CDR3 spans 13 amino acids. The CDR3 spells CSTSHGSTDTQYF. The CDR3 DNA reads TGTTCCACCAGTCACGGGTCCACAGATACGCAGTATTTT.

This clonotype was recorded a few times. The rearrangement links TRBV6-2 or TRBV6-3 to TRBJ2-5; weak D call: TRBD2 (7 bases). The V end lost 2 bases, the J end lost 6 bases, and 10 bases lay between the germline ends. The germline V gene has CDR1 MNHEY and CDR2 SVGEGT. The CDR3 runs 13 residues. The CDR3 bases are TGTGCCAGCAGTTACACAGGGACTAAGACCCAGTACTTC. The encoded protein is CASSYTGTKTQYF.

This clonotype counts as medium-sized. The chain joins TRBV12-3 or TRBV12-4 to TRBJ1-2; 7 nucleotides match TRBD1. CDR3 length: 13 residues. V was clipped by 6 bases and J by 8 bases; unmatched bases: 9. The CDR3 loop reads CASSQTGRHGYTF. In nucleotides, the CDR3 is TGTGCCAGCAGCCAGACAGGGAGGCACGGCTACACCTTC.

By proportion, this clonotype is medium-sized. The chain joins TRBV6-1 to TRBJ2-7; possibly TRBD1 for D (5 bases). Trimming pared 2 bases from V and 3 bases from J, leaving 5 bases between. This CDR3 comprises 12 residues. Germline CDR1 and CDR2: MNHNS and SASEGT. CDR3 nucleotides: TGTGCCAGCAGTGAACAGGGCTACGAGCAGTACTTC. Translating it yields CASSEQGYEQYF.